The present T cell receptor (beta chain) was sequenced within a study of blood T cell repertoires in COVID-19. About the research overall: The United States, Italy and Spain provided the acute and convalescent COVID-19 samples. The analysed material was cDNA or gDNA that came from T cells, B-cell-depleted T cells, or PBMCs.

The V end was cut by 2 bases, the J end by 2 bases, with 6 bases between. The CDR3 is 13 amino acids. Looked up from germline, CDR1 is MNHEY and CDR2 is SMNVEV (reference sequence). In the original processing: Estimated nucleated cell counts came from reference gene primer amplification. TCRdb keeps only in-frame clones here, not all; method: immunoSEQ multiplex PCR. The V and J calls and clone size were taken over from that table, and D and trimming were inferred from the DNA. The sample lists about 140,000 clones, around 91% occurring once. The clonotype originates from an older woman with active COVID-19. Sequencing was performed on peripheral blood. The V and J genes are TRBV27 and TRBJ1-2; D gene unclear. The CDR3 DNA sequence: TGTGCCAGCAGTTTACGCAGAAACTATGGCTACACCTTC. This encodes CASSLRRNYGYTF.